The entry below describes one T cell receptor beta chain. Its antigen is unidentified. This sample stems from a study of cytomegalovirus exposure and HLA in healthy donors. Whole-study findings and limits: Among TCR sequences, most were rare, though some public TCRs appeared in many donors.

It was with 60 Vbeta and 13 Jbeta primers that the PCR ran. Generated by immunoSEQ multiplex PCR, the TCRdb table keeps only in-frame clones and is missing some. The sample yields about 110,000 clones, approximately 86% seen once. Per germline, CDR1 SGHKS and CDR2 YYEKEE (reference sequence). V gave up 4 bases and J gave up 13 bases, with 12 bases separating them. The CDR3 has 12 residues. The specimen sequenced was PBMCs. The chain joins TRBV5-5 to TRBJ1-6; a possible D gene is TRBD1 (5 bases). The sequence came from a man aged 35-49 years in good health and CMV-seronegative. The DNA for the CDR3 is TGTGCCAGCAGCGGAGGGGAGCCGCCCCTCCACTTT. This codes for CASSGGEPPLHF.